This TCR beta chain appears in the sequencing data of a study of T-cell memory formation after mild COVID-19. Study context: TCR clusters largely stayed donor specific.

Germline assignment: CDR1 MGHRA and CDR2 YSYEKL. The ends lost 0 bases at V and 6 bases at J; junction bases unmatched: 8. The CDR3 runs to 18 residues. It was 5'RACE with constant-segment primers that produced the TCR alpha and TCR beta cDNA libraries, which carried sample barcodes and UMIs. TCRdb re-derived calls from the 5' RACE reads in MiXCR, one entry per CDR3 protein. The sample yields hundreds of thousands of distinct CDR3 sequences, approximately 15% seen once. This clonotype occurred once. The genes are TRBV4-1 and TRBJ2-2; 12 positions match TRBD2. This clonotype was sampled from a man younger than 35 who had mild COVID-19 (a few samples of this study predate the infection). Cell type and time point are not known. Sample: PBMCs or a T cell subset sorted from them (not recorded which). CDR3 residues: CASSQEAPSGGAPGELFF. CDR3 sequence (DNA): TGCGCCAGCAGCCAAGAAGCCCCTAGCGGGGGGGCCCCCGGGGAGCTGTTTTTT.